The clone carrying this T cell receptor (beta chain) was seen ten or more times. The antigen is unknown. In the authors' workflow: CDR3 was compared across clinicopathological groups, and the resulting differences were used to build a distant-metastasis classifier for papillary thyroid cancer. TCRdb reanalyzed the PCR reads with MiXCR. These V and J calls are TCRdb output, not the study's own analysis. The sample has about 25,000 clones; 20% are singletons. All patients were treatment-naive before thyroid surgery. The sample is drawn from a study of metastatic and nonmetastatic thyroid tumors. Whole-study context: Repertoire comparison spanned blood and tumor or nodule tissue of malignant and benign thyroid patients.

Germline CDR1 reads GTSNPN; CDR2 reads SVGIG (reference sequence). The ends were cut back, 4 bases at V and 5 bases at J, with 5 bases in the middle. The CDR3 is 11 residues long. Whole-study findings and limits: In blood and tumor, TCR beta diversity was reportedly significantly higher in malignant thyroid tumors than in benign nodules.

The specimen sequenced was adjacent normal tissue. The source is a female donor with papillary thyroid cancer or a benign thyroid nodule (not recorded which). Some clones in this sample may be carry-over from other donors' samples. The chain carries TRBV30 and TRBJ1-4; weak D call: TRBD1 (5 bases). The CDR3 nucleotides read TGTGCCTGGAACAGGAATGAAAAACTGTTTTTT. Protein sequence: CAWNRNEKLFF. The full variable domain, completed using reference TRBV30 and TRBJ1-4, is SQTIHQWPATLVQPVGSPLSLECTVEGTSNPNLYWYRQAAGRGLQLLFYSVGIGQISSEVPQNLSASRPQDRQFILSSKKLLLSDSGFYLCAWNRNEKLFFGSGTQLSVL.